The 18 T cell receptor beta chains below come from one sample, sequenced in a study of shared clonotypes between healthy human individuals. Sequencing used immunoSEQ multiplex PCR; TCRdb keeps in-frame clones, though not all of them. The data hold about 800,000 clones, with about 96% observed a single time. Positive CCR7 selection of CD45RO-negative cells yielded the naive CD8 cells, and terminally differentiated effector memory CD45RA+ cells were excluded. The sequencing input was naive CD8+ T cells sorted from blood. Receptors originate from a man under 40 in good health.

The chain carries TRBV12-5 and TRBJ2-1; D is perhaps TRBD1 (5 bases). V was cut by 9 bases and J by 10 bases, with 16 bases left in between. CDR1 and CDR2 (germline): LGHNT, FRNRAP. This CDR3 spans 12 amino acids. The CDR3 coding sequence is TGTGCTAGAGGGGCCTTACGGTCCGAGCAGTTCTTC. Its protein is CARGALRSEQFF. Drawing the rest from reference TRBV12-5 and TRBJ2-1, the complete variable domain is DARVTQTPRHKVTEMGQEVTMRCQPILGHNTVFWYRQTMMQGLELLAYFRNRAPLDDSGMPKDRFSAEMPDATLATLKIQPSEPRDSAVYFCARGALRSEQFFGPGTRLTVL.

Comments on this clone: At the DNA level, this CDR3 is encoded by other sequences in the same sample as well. The CDR3 here is CASSFRGAYEQYF. The CDR3 nucleotides read TGTGCCAGCAGCTTCCGGGGAGCCTACGAGCAGTACTTC. The chain couples TRBV7-9 to TRBJ2-7, with D perhaps matching TRBD2 (5 bases). The V end was cut by 3 bases, the J end by 2 bases, with 8 bases between. Germline V gene lookup returns CDR1 SEHNR and CDR2 FQNEAQ (reference sequence). The CDR3 is made up of 13 amino acids.

CDR3 region: CASSFLAGYTF. CDR3 nucleotides: TGTGCCAGCAGTTTCCTAGCTGGCTACACCTTC. The V gene is TRBV28, the J gene TRBJ1-2, with D hard to call. CDR1 and CDR2 from the germline V gene are MDHEN and SYDVKM. The CDR3 covers 11 residues. V dropped 3 bases and J dropped 7 bases, with 6 bases sitting between them.

The CDR3 DNA reads as TGTGCCAGCAGCGGAACTAGCGGGTTGAACACCGGGGAGCTGTTTTTT. Encoded protein: CASSGTSGLNTGELFF. The chain links TRBV9 to TRBJ2-2; 9 nucleotides match TRBD2. Germline-derived CDR1 and CDR2 are SGDLS and YYNGEE. The CDR3 extends over 16 amino acids. Losses at the gene ends were 3 bases for V and 1 base for J; bases not matched to a gene: 4.

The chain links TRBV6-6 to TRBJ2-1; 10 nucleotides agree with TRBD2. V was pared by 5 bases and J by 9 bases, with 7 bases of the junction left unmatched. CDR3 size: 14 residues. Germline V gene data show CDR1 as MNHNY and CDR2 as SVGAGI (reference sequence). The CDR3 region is CASSKTSGSTEQFF. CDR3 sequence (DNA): TGTGCCAGCAGTAAGACTAGCGGGTCCACTGAGCAGTTCTTC.

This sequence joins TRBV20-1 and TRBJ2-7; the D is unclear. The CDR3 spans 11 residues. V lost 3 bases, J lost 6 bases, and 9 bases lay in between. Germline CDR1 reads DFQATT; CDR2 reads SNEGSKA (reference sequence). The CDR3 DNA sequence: TGCAGTGCTAGTTTGCCTTCCGAGCAGTACTTC. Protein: CSASLPSEQYF.

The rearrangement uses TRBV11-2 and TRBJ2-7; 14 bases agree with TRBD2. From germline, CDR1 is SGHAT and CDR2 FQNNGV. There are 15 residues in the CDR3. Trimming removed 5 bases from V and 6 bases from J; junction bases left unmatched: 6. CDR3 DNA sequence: TGTGCCAGCAGCGCCGGACTAGCGGGAGGTGGCGAGCAGTACTTC. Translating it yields CASSAGLAGGGEQYF.

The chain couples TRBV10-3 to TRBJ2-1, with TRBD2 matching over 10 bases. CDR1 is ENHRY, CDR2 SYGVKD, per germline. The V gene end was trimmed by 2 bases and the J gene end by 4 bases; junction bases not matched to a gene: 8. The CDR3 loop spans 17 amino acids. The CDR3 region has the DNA TGTGCCATCAGTGAGGCGATAGCGGGAGGAACGTACAATGAGCAGTTCTTC. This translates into CAISEAIAGGTYNEQFF.

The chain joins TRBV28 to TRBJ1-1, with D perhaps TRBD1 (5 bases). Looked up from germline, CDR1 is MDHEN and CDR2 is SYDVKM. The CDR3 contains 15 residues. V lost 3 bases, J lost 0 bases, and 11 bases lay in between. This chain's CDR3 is CASSLGGYMNTEAFF. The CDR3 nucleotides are TGTGCCAGCAGTTTGGGGGGATATATGAACACTGAAGCTTTCTTT.

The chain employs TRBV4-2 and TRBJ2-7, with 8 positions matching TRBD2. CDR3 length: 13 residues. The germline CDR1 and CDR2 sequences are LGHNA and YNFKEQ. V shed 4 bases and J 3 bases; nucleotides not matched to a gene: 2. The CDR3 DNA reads TGTGCCAGCAGCCCCGGGGGGGGCTACGAGCAGTACTTC. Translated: CASSPGGGYEQYF.

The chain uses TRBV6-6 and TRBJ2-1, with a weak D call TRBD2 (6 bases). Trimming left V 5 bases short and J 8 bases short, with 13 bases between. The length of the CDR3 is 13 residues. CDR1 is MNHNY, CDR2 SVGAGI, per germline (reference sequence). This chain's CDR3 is CASSQGGFDEQFF. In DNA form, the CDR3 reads TGTGCCAGCAGTCAAGGAGGGTTCGATGAGCAGTTCTTC.

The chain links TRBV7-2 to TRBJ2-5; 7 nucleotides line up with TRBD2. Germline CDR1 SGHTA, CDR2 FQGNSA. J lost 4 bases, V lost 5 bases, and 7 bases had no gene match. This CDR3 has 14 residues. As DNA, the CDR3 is TGTGCCAGCAGCGAAGGACTAGTCCGAGAGACCCAGTACTTC. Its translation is CASSEGLVRETQYF.

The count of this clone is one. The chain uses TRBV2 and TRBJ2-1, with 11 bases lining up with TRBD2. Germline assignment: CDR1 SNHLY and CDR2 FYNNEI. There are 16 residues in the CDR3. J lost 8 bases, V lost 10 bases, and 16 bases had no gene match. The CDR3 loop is CATPIPTSGMPDEQFF. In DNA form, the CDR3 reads TGTGCCACCCCGATCCCGACTAGCGGGATGCCTGATGAGCAGTTCTTC.

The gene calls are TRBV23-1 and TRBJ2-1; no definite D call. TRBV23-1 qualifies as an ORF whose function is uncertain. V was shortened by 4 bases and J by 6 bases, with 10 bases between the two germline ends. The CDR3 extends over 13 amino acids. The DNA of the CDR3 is TGCGCCAGCAGTCCCCGAGGTGGCAATGAGCAGTTCTTC. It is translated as CASSPRGGNEQFF.

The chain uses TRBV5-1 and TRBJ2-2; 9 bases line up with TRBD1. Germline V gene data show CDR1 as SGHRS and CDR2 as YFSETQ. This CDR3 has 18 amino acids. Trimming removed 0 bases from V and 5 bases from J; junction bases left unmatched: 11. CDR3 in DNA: TGCGCCAGCAGCTTGGTGACAGAAGGACAGGGGAGAACCGGGGAGCTGTTTTTT. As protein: CASSLVTEGQGRTGELFF.

This CDR3 is CASSTGQSTGELFF. DNA of the CDR3: TGTGCCAGCAGTACAGGACAGAGCACCGGGGAGCTGTTTTTT. The J gene is TRBJ2-2, the V gene TRBV5-4; D perhaps matches TRBD1 (6 bases). Germline V CDR1 and CDR2: SGHNT, YYREEE (reference sequence). V shed 5 bases and J shed 4 bases, with 12 bases lying between them. CDR3 length: 14 amino acids. The full variable domain, rest sourced from reference TRBV5-4 and TRBJ2-2, is ETGVTQSPTHLIKTRGQQVTLRCSSQSGHNTVSWYQQALGQGPQFIFQYYREEENGRGNFPPRFSGLQFPNYSSELNVNALELDDSALYLCASSTGQSTGELFFGEGSRLTVL.

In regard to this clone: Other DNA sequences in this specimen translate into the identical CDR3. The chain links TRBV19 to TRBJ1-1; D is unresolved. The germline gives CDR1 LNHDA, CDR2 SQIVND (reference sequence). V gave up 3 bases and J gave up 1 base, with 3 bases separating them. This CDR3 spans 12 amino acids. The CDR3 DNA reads TGTGCCAGTAGTATGGGGAACACTGAAGCTTTCTTT. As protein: CASSMGNTEAFF.

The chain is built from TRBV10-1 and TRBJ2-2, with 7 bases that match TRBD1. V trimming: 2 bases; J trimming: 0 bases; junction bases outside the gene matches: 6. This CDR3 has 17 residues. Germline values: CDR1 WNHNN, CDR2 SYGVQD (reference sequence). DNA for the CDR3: TGCGCCAGCAGTGAGGGACAGGAGCTTACGAACACCGGGGAGCTGTTTTTT. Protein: CASSEGQELTNTGELFF.